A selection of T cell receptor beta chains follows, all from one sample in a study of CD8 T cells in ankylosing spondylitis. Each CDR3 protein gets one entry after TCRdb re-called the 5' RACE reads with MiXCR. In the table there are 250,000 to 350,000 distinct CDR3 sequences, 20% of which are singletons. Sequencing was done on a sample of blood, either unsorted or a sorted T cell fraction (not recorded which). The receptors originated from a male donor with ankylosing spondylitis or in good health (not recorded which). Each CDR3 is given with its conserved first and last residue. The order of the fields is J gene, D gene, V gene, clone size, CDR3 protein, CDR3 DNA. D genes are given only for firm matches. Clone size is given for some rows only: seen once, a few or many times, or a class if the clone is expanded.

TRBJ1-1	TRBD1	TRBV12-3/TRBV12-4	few	CASSSGQGASEAFF	TGTGCCAGCAGCTCCGGACAGGGGGCAAGTGAAGCTTTCTTT
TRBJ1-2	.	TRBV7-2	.	CASSFPGYGYTF	TGTGCCAGCAGCTTCCCGGGCTATGGCTACACCTTC
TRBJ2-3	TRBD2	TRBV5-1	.	CASSLGRPGTSGVVDTQYF	TGCGCCAGCAGCTTGGGCAGGCCCGGTACTAGCGGGGTGGTAGATACGCAGTATTTT
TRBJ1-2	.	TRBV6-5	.	CASSYTGQWDYGYTF	TGTGCCAGCAGTTACACCGGACAGTGGGACTATGGCTACACCTTC
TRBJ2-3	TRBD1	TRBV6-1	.	CASEWDRATDTQYF	TGTGCCAGCGAATGGGACAGGGCTACAGATACGCAGTATTTT
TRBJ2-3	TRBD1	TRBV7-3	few	CASSRGQGDTDTQYF	TGTGCCAGCAGCCGAGGACAGGGGGACACAGATACGCAGTATTTT
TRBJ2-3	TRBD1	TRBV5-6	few	CASGPRTGPDTQYF	TGTGCCAGCGGACCCCGGACAGGGCCAGATACGCAGTATTTT
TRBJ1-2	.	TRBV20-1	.	CSARVNWAGYGYTF	TGCAGTGCTAGAGTAAATTGGGCTGGCTATGGCTACACCTTC
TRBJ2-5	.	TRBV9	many	CASSERPEETQYF	TGTGCCAGCAGCGAACGGCCCGAAGAGACCCAGTACTTC
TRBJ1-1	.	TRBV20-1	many	CSARPHGRVMNTEAFF	TGCAGTGCTAGGCCCCATGGGCGTGTCATGAACACTGAAGCTTTCTTT
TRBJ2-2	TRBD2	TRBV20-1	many	CSASPASGGNTGELFF	TGCAGTGCTAGCCCGGCTAGCGGAGGGAACACCGGGGAGCTGTTTTTT
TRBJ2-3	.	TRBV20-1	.	CSASLRGKGTDTQYF	TGCAGTGCTAGTCTACGCGGGAAGGGCACAGATACGCAGTATTTT
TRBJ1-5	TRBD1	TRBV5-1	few	CASSLGTGGGQPQHF	TGCGCCAGCAGCTTGGGGACAGGGGGAGGTCAGCCCCAGCATTTT
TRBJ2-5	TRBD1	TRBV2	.	CASSWTGRETQYF	TGTGCCAGCAGTTGGACAGGACGGGAGACCCAGTACTTC
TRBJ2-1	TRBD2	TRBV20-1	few	CSATPAGVVEQFF	TGCAGTGCTACTCCAGCGGGAGTCGTTGAGCAGTTCTTC
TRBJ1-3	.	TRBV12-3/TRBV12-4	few	CASSFPVNRVMGSGNTIYF	TGTGCCAGCAGTTTTCCCGTCAACAGGGTGATGGGCTCTGGAAACACCATATATTTT
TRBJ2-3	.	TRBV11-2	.	CASSIIDTQYF	TGTGCCAGCAGCATTATAGATACGCAGTATTTT
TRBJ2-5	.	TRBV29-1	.	CSVGQEETQYF	TGCAGCGTAGGACAAGAAGAGACCCAGTACTTC
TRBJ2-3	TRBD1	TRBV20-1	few	CSASGTGIADTQYF	TGCAGTGCTTCCGGGACAGGTATCGCAGATACGCAGTATTTT
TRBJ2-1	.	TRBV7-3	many	CASSNQPRDEQFF	TGTGCCAGCAGCAACCAGCCGCGGGATGAGCAGTTCTTC
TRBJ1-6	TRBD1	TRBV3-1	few	CASSQTGDNSPLHF	TGTGCCAGCAGCCAGACAGGGGATAATTCACCCCTCCACTTT
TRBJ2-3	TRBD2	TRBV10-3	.	CAISETSVSTDTQYF	TGTGCCATCAGTGAGACTAGCGTAAGCACAGATACGCAGTATTTT
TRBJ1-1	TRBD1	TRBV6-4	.	CASSVTSGGFIAEAFF	TGTGCCAGCAGTGTTACGTCAGGGGGCTTTATCGCTGAAGCTTTCTTT
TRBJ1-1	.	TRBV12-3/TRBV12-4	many	CASSLAGFTEAFF	TGTGCCAGCAGTTTGGCAGGGTTTACTGAAGCTTTCTTT
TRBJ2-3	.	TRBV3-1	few	CASSVGRTDTQYF	TGTGCCAGCAGCGTAGGACGCACAGATACGCAGTATTTT
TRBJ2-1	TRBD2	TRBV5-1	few	CASSLVGGLAAHYNEQFF	TGCGCCAGCAGCTTGGTGGGGGGACTAGCGGCTCACTACAATGAGCAGTTCTTC
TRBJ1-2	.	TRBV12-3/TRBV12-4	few	CASSLFGGNGYTF	TGTGCCAGCAGTTTATTTGGGGGAAATGGCTACACCTTC
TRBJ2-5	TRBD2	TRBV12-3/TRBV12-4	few	CASRPSGAQETQYF	TGTGCCAGCAGACCTAGCGGGGCCCAAGAGACCCAGTACTTC
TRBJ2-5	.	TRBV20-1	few	CSAAPETQYF	TGCAGTGCAGCCCCGGAGACCCAGTACTTC
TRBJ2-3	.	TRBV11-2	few	CASSLDLGVDTQYF	TGTGCCAGCAGCTTAGATCTCGGGGTAGATACGCAGTATTTT
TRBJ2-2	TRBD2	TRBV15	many	CATSTGGVTGELFF	TGTGCCACCAGCACGGGAGGGGTCACCGGGGAGCTGTTTTTT
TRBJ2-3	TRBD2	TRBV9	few	CASSSRGAGGAKGTQYF	TGTGCCAGCAGCTCTCGAGGAGCGGGAGGGGCAAAGGGTACGCAGTATTTT
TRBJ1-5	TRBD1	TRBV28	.	CASTLGDRASNQPQHF	TGTGCCAGCACCTTGGGGGACAGGGCGAGCAATCAGCCCCAGCATTTT
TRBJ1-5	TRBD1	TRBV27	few	CASSLSGTGGYQPQHF	TGTGCCAGCAGTTTATCTGGGACAGGGGGCTATCAGCCCCAGCATTTT
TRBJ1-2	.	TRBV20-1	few	CSASKGLDYGYTF	TGCAGTGCTAGTAAAGGCCTAGACTATGGCTACACCTTC
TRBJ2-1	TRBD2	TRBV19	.	CASSMAGESYNEQFF	TGTGCCAGTAGTATGGCGGGAGAGTCCTACAATGAGCAGTTCTTC
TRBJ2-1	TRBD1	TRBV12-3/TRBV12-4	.	CASRATGGAYNEQFF	TGTGCCAGCAGAGCGACAGGGGGCGCCTACAATGAGCAGTTCTTC
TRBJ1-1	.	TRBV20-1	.	CSVTRRTASTVAFF	TGCAGTGTAACACGACGGACAGCTAGCACAGTAGCTTTCTTT
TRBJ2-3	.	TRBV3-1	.	CASSHLTAKHSDTQYF	TGTGCCAGCAGCCACCTGACCGCTAAGCACTCAGATACGCAGTATTTT
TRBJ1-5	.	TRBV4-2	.	CASSLTTGDLNQPQHF	TGTGCCAGCAGCCTAACCACAGGCGATCTCAATCAGCCCCAGCATTTT
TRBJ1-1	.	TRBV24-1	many	CATRSTVNTEAFF	TGTGCCACCAGGTCGACAGTGAACACTGAAGCTTTCTTT
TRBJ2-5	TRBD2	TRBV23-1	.	CASSPPSLAGGPWETQYF	TGCGCCAGCAGTCCACCAAGCCTAGCGGGGGGGCCATGGGAGACCCAGTACTTC
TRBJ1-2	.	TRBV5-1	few	CARSVGQATNYGYTF	TGCGCCAGAAGCGTAGGACAAGCGACTAACTATGGCTACACCTTC
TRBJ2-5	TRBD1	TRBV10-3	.	CAIRMTGGEETQYF	TGTGCCATCAGGATGACAGGGGGGGAAGAGACCCAGTACTTC
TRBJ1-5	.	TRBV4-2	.	CASSQDRQYSNQPQHF	TGTGCCAGCAGCCAAGATAGGCAGTATAGCAATCAGCCCCAGCATTTT
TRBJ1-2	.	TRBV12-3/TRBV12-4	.	CASSPQRQGGYTF	TGTGCCAGCAGCCCCCAAAGACAAGGCGGCTACACCTTC
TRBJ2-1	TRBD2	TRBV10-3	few	CAISPAGGPSNEQFF	TGTGCCATCTCCCCCGCGGGAGGGCCTAGTAATGAGCAGTTCTTC
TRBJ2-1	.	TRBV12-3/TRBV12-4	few	CASSDRGPIHNEQFF	TGTGCCAGCAGCGATCGGGGACCGATACACAATGAGCAGTTCTTC
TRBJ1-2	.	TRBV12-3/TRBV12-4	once	CASSPVFSGGDYGYTF	TGTGCCAGCAGTCCCGTCTTCTCGGGCGGAGACTATGGCTACACCTTC
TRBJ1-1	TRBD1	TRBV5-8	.	CASSIRGQNTEAFF	TGTGCCAGCAGCATAAGGGGGCAAAACACTGAAGCTTTCTTT
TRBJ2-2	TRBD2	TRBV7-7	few	CASSSAGGPNTGELFF	TGTGCTAGCAGCTCCGCGGGGGGGCCTAACACCGGGGAGCTGTTTTTT
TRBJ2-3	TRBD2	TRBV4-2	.	CASSQGRIAGGTDTQYF	TGTGCCAGCAGCCAAGGCCGAATAGCGGGGGGCACAGATACGCAGTATTTT